This TCR beta chain was profiled in a study of shared clonotypes between healthy human individuals. CDR1 and CDR2 from the germline V gene are MNHEY and SMNVEV (reference sequence). This CDR3 comprises 17 residues. V gave up 5 bases and J gave up 0 bases; unmatched junction bases: 5. Some clones are missing from TCRdb's copy, which holds only in-frame ones; the method was immunoSEQ multiplex PCR. Here the sample spans about 2 million clones, 85% to 95% being singletons. The sequenced sample was naive CD4+ T cells sorted from blood. The subset: CD45RA+ positively selected. This chain connects TRBV27 to TRBJ1-6; 9 bases match TRBD1. This receptor was taken from a man between 18 and 29 years old in good health. CDR3 loop: CASSRQGDSSYNSPLHF. CDR3 sequence (DNA): TGTGCCAGCAGTCGACAGGGGGACAGCTCCTATAATTCACCCCTCCACTTT.